One sample yielded the 21 T cell receptor beta chains listed below, sequenced in a study of blood T cells in healthy people across ages. A sample-barcoded 5' primer and a J-beta primer mix were used in a second PCR of about 7 to 11 cycles. TCRdb analysed the 5' RACE reads with MiXCR anew, one entry per CDR3 protein. The profile shows some 1,000,000 distinct CDR3 sequences, almost 25% of them singletons. The sample also formed part of further work on T cells of mothers and their children.

Material: blood. The receptors here all came from a girl aged 2-10 years in good health.

The rearrangement uses TRBV15 and TRBJ2-5; D is uncertain. The J call may be in error: the DNA end matches TRBJ2-7 better. From germline, CDR1 is LNHNV and CDR2 YYDKDF (reference sequence). The CDR3 is 12 residues long. CDR3 sequence: CATSRDHYEQYF. The CDR3 nucleotides read TGTGCCACCAGCAGAGACCATTACGAGCAGTACTTC.

This clonotype has a handful of counts. The V gene is TRBV20-1, the J gene TRBJ1-5; 7 bases align to TRBD1. CDR1 and CDR2 from the germline V gene are DFQATT and SNEGSKA (reference sequence). This CDR3 is built from 15 residues. V gave up 0 bases and J gave up 4 bases; unmatched junction bases: 6. The CDR3 DNA reads TGCAGTGCTAGAGAGGTGTTACAGGGGAATCAGCCCCAGCATTTT. Its protein is CSAREVLQGNQPQHF.

This chain links TRBV27 with TRBJ2-3; 8 nucleotides line up with TRBD2. The germline gives CDR1 MNHEY, CDR2 SMNVEV (reference sequence). The V and J ends lost 4 bases and 4 bases, in that order; junction bases with no gene match: 7. The CDR3 is 15 residues long. The DNA of the CDR3 is TGTGCCAGCAGTTATTACGGGAGGGCGGCAGATACGCAGTATTTT. Translating it yields CASSYYGRAADTQYF.

This clonotype has more than one count but fewer than ten. J is TRBJ1-1 and V is TRBV20-1; tentative D call: TRBD1 (6 bases). Trimming stripped 0 bases from V and 8 bases from J, with 10 bases between. This CDR3 spans 12 amino acids. Germline V gene lookup returns CDR1 DFQATT and CDR2 SNEGSKA (reference sequence). The DNA for the CDR3 is TGCAGTGCTAGAGATCCGGGACAAGAAGCTTTCTTT. Translating gives CSARDPGQEAFF.

This clonotype was counted ten times or more. The chain uses TRBV20-1 and TRBJ2-7; D is possibly TRBD1 (6 bases). Germline values: CDR1 DFQATT, CDR2 SNEGSKA (reference sequence). CDR3 length: 13 amino acids. The CDR3 region is CSARGGGPYEQYF. CDR3 bases: TGCAGCGCCCGGGGTGGGGGCCCCTACGAGCAGTACTTC.

This sequence joins TRBV20-1 and TRBJ1-2, with a tentative D call TRBD1 (5 bases). Germline V gives CDR1 DFQATT, CDR2 SNEGSKA (reference sequence). Trimming took 3 bases from V and 4 from J, leaving 18 bases between them. The CDR3 spans 15 residues. DNA of the CDR3: TGCAGTGCTAGCCGGGACGCAAACTTGGGCTATGGCTACACCTTC. Translated, it gives CSASRDANLGYGYTF.

This clonotype was detected only a few times. The chain carries TRBV12-3 or TRBV12-4 and TRBJ2-5; TRBD1 agrees at 8 bases. The end of the DNA aligns better with TRBJ2-7, so the J call may be wrong. The CDR3 extends over 15 amino acids. CDR3 sequence reads: CASSLGTGHSYEQYF. CDR3 DNA sequence: TGTGCCAGCAGTTTAGGGACAGGGCACTCCTACGAGCAGTACTTC.

This clonotype was counted between two and nine times. The chain combines TRBV28 with TRBJ2-5, with 13 bases fitting TRBD2. Germline values: CDR1 MDHEN, CDR2 SYDVKM. Trimming at V came to 2 bases and at J to 6 bases, leaving 12 bases not matched to a gene. The CDR3 contains 18 residues. The CDR3 nucleotides read TGTGCCAGCAGTTTAGAATTAGGGACTAGCGGGAAGGTAAAGACCCAGTACTTC. Translation gives CASSLELGTSGKVKTQYF.

This clonotype was picked up a small number of times. The chain combines TRBV7-2 with TRBJ2-1; 11 bases line up with TRBD2. Germline V gene lookup returns CDR1 SGHTA and CDR2 FQGNSA. V lost 5 bases to trimming and J lost 10 bases; unmatched junction nucleotides: 13. The CDR3 covers 16 residues. CDR3 protein: CASSQPSGGYLGEQFF. Here the CDR3 DNA reads TGTGCCAGCAGCCAGCCTAGCGGGGGGTACCTGGGGGAGCAGTTCTTC.

At least ten counts were recorded for this clonotype. The rearrangement links TRBV19 to TRBJ2-5, with D tentatively TRBD1 or TRBD2 (5 bases each). The J call may be incorrect, as the DNA end agrees better with TRBJ2-1. The CDR3 is 12 residues long. CDR1 LNHDA and CDR2 SQIVND come from the germline V gene (reference sequence). The CDR3 loop is CARPIPGTFQFF. The CDR3 DNA is TGTGCCAGGCCAATTCCCGGGACCTTTCAGTTCTTC.

Concerning this clonotype: An end of the junction differs from the germline gene, which may be a read error. The chain has TRBV27 and TRBJ1-4; 11 positions agree with TRBD1. CDR1 is MNHEY and CDR2 is SMNVEV in the germline V gene (reference sequence). There are 16 residues in the CDR3. The CDR3 spells CASSYDGQGANEELFF. The CDR3, as DNA: TGTGCCAGCAGCTACGACGGACAGGGGGCTAATGAAGAACTGTTTTTT.

The V and J genes are TRBV5-1 and TRBJ2-1, with 9 bases lining up with TRBD2. V shed 0 bases, J shed 2 bases, and the junction held 9 bases outside the gene matches. CDR3 size: 18 residues. Per germline, CDR1 SGHRS and CDR2 YFSETQ. Written as DNA, the CDR3 is TGCGCCAGCAGCTTGGGCGACCGACTAGCGGATACCTACAATGAGCAGTTCTTC. Protein product: CASSLGDRLADTYNEQFF.

This CDR3 reads CSVIEGGYTF. The CDR3 nucleotides are TGCAGCGTTATAGAGGGTGGCTACACCTTC. The chain is built from TRBV29-1 and TRBJ1-2; no definite D call. Per germline, CDR1 SQVTM and CDR2 ANQGSEA. The CDR3 extends over 10 amino acids. V gave up 5 bases and J gave up 7 bases, with 8 bases separating them.

The chain uses TRBV29-1 and TRBJ1-2, with no clear D. Germline-derived CDR1 and CDR2 are SQVTM and ANQGSEA. Trimming left V 5 bases short and J 5 bases short, with 12 bases between. The length of the CDR3 is 12 residues. CDR3 residues: CSVRFGFYGYTF. CDR3 DNA: TGCAGCGTTCGGTTTGGTTTTTATGGCTACACCTTC.

The chain joins TRBV5-1 to TRBJ2-5; the match to TRBD2 covers 7 bases. The junction had 4 bases not matched to a gene; V was cut back by 1 base and J by 1 base. The germline CDR1 and CDR2 sequences are SGHRS and YFSETQ. The CDR3 sequence is 15 residues long. CDR3 nucleotides: TGCGCCAGCAGCTTGCCTAGCGGAATCCAAGAGACCCAGTACTTC. Its translation: CASSLPSGIQETQYF.

This clonotype was observed a handful of times. This sequence joins TRBV25-1 and TRBJ1-2; 8 nucleotides agree with TRBD1. J was trimmed by 0 bases and V by 7 bases; bases with no gene match: 4. The CDR3 is 14 residues long. Germline V gene data show CDR1 as MGHDK and CDR2 as SYGVNS. CDR3 coding DNA: TGTGCCAGCACCGAGACAGGGGCTAACTATGGCTACACCTTC. It codes for CASTETGANYGYTF.

The chain combines TRBV29-1 with TRBJ2-7, with D maybe TRBD2 (6 bases). Per germline, CDR1 SQVTM and CDR2 ANQGSEA. The CDR3 has 13 residues. In nucleotides, the CDR3 is TGCAGGAAGGGCGAGCGGGTCTCCTACGAGCAGTACTTC. Translation: CRKGERVSYEQYF.

The chain combines TRBV4-3 with TRBJ2-7, with unresolved D. From germline, CDR1 is LGHNA and CDR2 YSLEER. The V gene lost 1 base and the J gene lost 3 bases, with 10 bases spanning the gap. The CDR3 spans 14 residues. This CDR3 is CASSQAPADYEQYF. CDR3 sequence (DNA): TGCGCCAGCAGCCAAGCCCCGGCGGACTACGAGCAGTACTTC.

About this clonotype: Relative to the germline gene, one junction end is altered; a read error may explain this. This rearrangement joins TRBV7-7 to TRBJ2-2; D is unresolved. The CDR3 has 14 residues. CDR1 and CDR2 (germline): SSHAT, FNYEAQ (reference sequence). CDR3 coding DNA: TGTGCTAGCAGCTTCGACCATAACACCGGGGAGCTGTTTTTT. It specifies CASSFDHNTGELFF.

This clonotype was picked up one time. The rearrangement uses TRBV5-1 and TRBJ2-1; no clear D. Germline V gene sequence: CDR1 SGHRS, CDR2 YFSETQ. The CDR3 has 15 amino acids. Between the trimmed V and J ends, which lost 0 bases and 4 bases, there was a span of 11 bases. CDR3 DNA sequence: TGCGCCAGCAGCTTGGCCGGCCCCGTATACAATGAGCAGTTCTTC. This codes for CASSLAGPVYNEQFF.

CDR3 protein: CASSPFFNYGYTF. The DNA of the CDR3 is TGTGCCAGCAGTCCGTTCTTTAACTATGGCTACACCTTC. The chain links TRBV12-3 or TRBV12-4 to TRBJ1-2; D is undetermined. The V and J ends lost 5 bases and 1 base respectively, with 8 bases between them. This CDR3 has 13 amino acids.